The entry below describes one T cell receptor beta chain. Data came from immunoSEQ multiplex PCR; TCRdb stores just in-frame clones and leaves some out. The sample has 120,000 to 150,000 clones, more than 75% seen once; the top ten hold 10% to 15%. The entry originates in a study of blood T cell repertoires in COVID-19. The V gene's germline CDR1 is LGHNA and CDR2 YSLEER. The CDR3 spans 14 residues. Trimming left V 5 bases short and J 2 bases short, with 13 bases between. This sequence originates from a man in his sixties with active or convalescent COVID-19. The rearrangement uses TRBV4-3 and TRBJ2-7; tentative D call: TRBD2 (6 bases). The specimen sequenced was peripheral blood. CDR3 in DNA: TGCGCCAGCAGCGCACGGGGGTACCCCTACGAGCAGTACTTC. Its translation: CASSARGYPYEQYF.